The next 16 T cell receptor beta chains were all read from a single sample in a study of blood T cell repertoires in COVID-19. Generated by immunoSEQ multiplex PCR, the TCRdb table keeps only in-frame clones and is missing some. The sample lists 200,000 to 250,000 clones, 70% to 90% occurring once. Sequencing input: peripheral blood. These receptors came from an older woman with COVID-19, enrolled during active disease.

This clone was picked up a small number of times. The chain uses TRBV5-1 and TRBJ1-6, with D possibly being TRBD1 (6 bases). CDR1 SGHRS and CDR2 YFSETQ come from the germline V gene. Trimming took off 3 bases at V and 10 bases at J, with 14 bases between the two ends. The CDR3 runs to 14 residues. CDR3 DNA: TGCGCCAGCAGCTCGTCAGGGGAAAGATCACCCCTCCACTTT. Its translation: CASSSSGERSPLHF.

The V call is TRBV7-9, the J call TRBJ1-1, with TRBD1 matching over 8 bases. The ends lost 5 bases at V and 3 bases at J; junction bases unmatched: 8. Per the germline V gene, CDR1 is SEHNR and CDR2 is FQNEAQ (reference sequence). The CDR3 is 15 amino acids. CDR3 amino acids: CASSAYLQGDTEAFF. The CDR3 coding sequence is TGTGCCAGCAGCGCCTACTTACAGGGGGACACTGAAGCTTTCTTT.

This chain uses TRBV5-1 with TRBJ2-1; D might be TRBD2 (8 bases). This CDR3 is built from 13 residues. Germline CDR1 SGHRS, CDR2 YFSETQ. Trimming took off 7 bases at V and 10 bases at J, with 18 bases between the two ends. The CDR3 here is CASLREGAGEQFF. For the CDR3, the DNA is TGCGCCAGCCTTCGGGAGGGGGCAGGAGAGCAGTTCTTC.

The chain combines TRBV7-9 with TRBJ1-2, with unresolved D. This CDR3 spans 15 amino acids. The V and J ends lost 1 base and 0 bases respectively, with 9 bases between them. The germline gives CDR1 SEHNR, CDR2 FQNEAQ (reference sequence). The CDR3 loop is CASSLDQAANYGYTF. Written as DNA, the CDR3 is TGTGCCAGCAGCTTAGATCAGGCCGCTAACTATGGCTACACCTTC. The full variable domain, in which reference TRBV7-9 and TRBJ1-2 provide the parts outside the CDR3, is DTGVSQNPRHKITKRGQNVTFRCDPISEHNRLYWYRQTLGQGPEFLTYFQNEAQLEKSRLLSDRFSAERPKGSFSTLEIQRTEQGDSAMYLCASSLDQAANYGYTFGSGTRLTVV.

This rearrangement joins TRBV4-1 to TRBJ2-3; maybe TRBD2 (6 bases). The germline V and J ends were trimmed by 0 bases and 4 bases, with 17 bases remaining between them. CDR1 MGHRA and CDR2 YSYEKL come from the germline V gene. CDR3 length: 17 residues. The DNA for the CDR3 is TGCGCCAGCAGCCAAGAGTCTAGCGTCATAGTGGCAGATACGCAGTATTTT. This encodes CASSQESSVIVADTQYF.

The J gene is TRBJ2-7, the V gene TRBV4-3; tentatively, D is TRBD1 (6 bases). CDR3 size: 18 residues. CDR1 and CDR2 (germline): LGHNA, YSLEER. The V and J ends lost 3 bases and 0 bases respectively, with 21 bases between them. CDR3 residues: CASSQGLGGRRSSYEQYF. CDR3 in DNA: TGCGCCAGCAGCCAGGGATTAGGGGGACGCCGAAGCTCCTACGAGCAGTACTTC.

The chain combines TRBV6-5 with TRBJ1-2; D perhaps matches TRBD1 (5 bases). Deletions cut 5 bases from V and 2 bases from J, with 9 bases between. This CDR3 is 13 amino acids long. Germline-derived CDR1 and CDR2 are MNHEY and SVGAGI. Written as DNA, the CDR3 is TGTGCCAGCAGTATCGACAGCAACTATGGCTACACCTTC. This gives the protein CASSIDSNYGYTF.

This rearrangement joins TRBV5-8 to TRBJ2-2; D gene unclear. V was clipped by 0 bases and J by 7 bases, with 13 bases between them. Germline lookup yields CDR1 SGHTS and CDR2 YDEGEE. This CDR3 region has 15 residues. In DNA form, the CDR3 reads TGTGCCAGCAGCTTGGCCCAGCCCCGGAGCGGGGAGCTGTTTTTT. Its translation is CASSLAQPRSGELFF.

This clone has only one observation. The chain recombines TRBV11-3 with TRBJ2-5; the D gene is possibly TRBD2 (7 bases). CDR1 is SGHNT and CDR2 is YENEEA in the germline V gene. The V and J ends lost 5 bases and 2 bases respectively, with 21 bases between them. CDR3 length: 17 residues. The CDR3 loop reads CASSEGGAGARQETQYF. As DNA, the CDR3 is TGTGCCAGCAGCGAGGGTGGGGCGGGGGCTCGGCAAGAGACCCAGTACTTC.

CDR3 in amino acids: CAISERHSGGYTF. CDR3 nucleotide sequence: TGTGCCATCAGTGAGCGACACAGTGGTGGCTACACCTTC. This sequence joins TRBV10-3 and TRBJ1-2; D gene uncertain. Germline lookup yields CDR1 ENHRY and CDR2 SYGVKD. The V and J ends lost 2 bases and 7 bases respectively, with 11 bases between them. The CDR3 has 13 amino acids.

This chain links TRBV3-1 (or the pseudogene TRBV3-2) with TRBJ2-3; 8 positions agree with TRBD2. This CDR3 region has 16 residues. V shed 1 base, J shed 6 bases, and the junction held 9 bases outside the gene matches. CDR1 is LGHDT, CDR2 YNNKEL, per germline (reference sequence). CDR3 nucleotide sequence: TGTGCCAGCAGCCAAGGGTCAAGCGGGAGTTTGGATACGCAGTATTTT. This sequence encodes CASSQGSSGSLDTQYF.

The V gene is TRBV7-3, the J gene TRBJ1-1, with 8 positions matching TRBD1. Germline V lookup: CDR1 SGHTA, CDR2 FQGTGA. V shed 2 bases and J 1 base; nucleotides not matched to a gene: 3. This CDR3 comprises 15 residues. DNA for the CDR3: TGTGCCAGCAGCTTACAAGGACAGGGGAACACTGAAGCTTTCTTT. Its protein product is CASSLQGQGNTEAFF.

This sequence joins TRBV5-5 and TRBJ1-2; D uncertain. The CDR3 spans 15 residues. V was shortened by 4 bases and J by 2 bases, with 15 bases between the two germline ends. Per the germline V gene, CDR1 is SGHKS and CDR2 is YYEKEE (reference sequence). The CDR3 DNA sequence: TGTGCCAGCAGCCCCATCCGGGGTTCGAACTATGGCTACACCTTC. It specifies CASSPIRGSNYGYTF.

This clone came up once. The gene calls are TRBV30 and TRBJ1-5; D unclear. Per germline, CDR1 GTSNPN and CDR2 SVGIG (reference sequence). This CDR3 is 14 amino acids long. Deletions cut 4 bases from V and 0 bases from J, with 10 bases between. CDR3 nucleotide sequence: TGTGCCTGGACCACCTCAGGTAGCAATCAGCCCCAGCATTTT. Its protein product is CAWTTSGSNQPQHF.

This rearrangement joins TRBV19 to TRBJ2-1; TRBD1 matches at 10 bases. Germline trimming cut 3 bases from V and 8 bases from J; bases unmatched to any gene: 7. In germline, CDR1 is LNHDA, CDR2 SQIVND (reference sequence). The CDR3 sequence is 15 residues long. CDR3 in amino acids: CASSIRDRGFDEQFF. As DNA, the CDR3 is TGTGCCAGTAGTATCCGGGACAGGGGATTTGATGAGCAGTTCTTC.

The V gene is TRBV5-1, the J gene TRBJ1-2; a possible D gene is TRBD1 (6 bases). CDR1 is SGHRS and CDR2 is YFSETQ in the germline V gene. Trimming removed 6 bases at V and 4 bases at J, with 16 bases between. This CDR3 is 14 amino acids long. For the CDR3, the DNA is TGCGCCAGCACCCCGAGGGGGGGTAGCTATGGCTACACCTTC. This encodes CASTPRGGSYGYTF.